Below, 18 T cell receptor beta chains from the same sample are listed, as sequenced in a study of OX40 agonist ivuxolimab in advanced cancers. Sequencing was performed with immunoSEQ multiplex PCR; in TCRdb, only in-frame clones are kept and a portion is missing. Here the sample spans some 10,000 clones, roughly 82% being singletons. This specimen consisted of CD4+ or CD8+ T cells sorted from blood, obtained in a trial of the OX40 agonist ivuxolimab. The receptors derive from an adult with an advanced solid tumor such as melanoma, head and neck, liver or kidney cancer.

By share, this clone counts as medium-sized. This rearrangement joins TRBV4-2 to TRBJ2-1; 10 nucleotides line up with TRBD2. V shed 0 bases, J shed 8 bases, and the junction held 10 bases outside the gene matches. The CDR3 spans 17 residues. Per germline, CDR1 LGHNA and CDR2 YNFKEQ. DNA of the CDR3: TGTGCCAGCAGCCAAGATCCTGTAGCGGGAGGTGTGGATGAGCAGTTCTTC. Translated: CASSQDPVAGGVDEQFF.

The CDR3 DNA reads as TGTGCCAGCAGCGAACAGGGGGCAGGTGGCTACACCTTC. It specifies CASSEQGAGGYTF. The V gene is TRBV6-6, the J gene TRBJ1-2; 9 positions agree with TRBD1. Per germline, CDR1 MNHNY and CDR2 SVGAGI (reference sequence). The ends lost 6 bases at V and 7 bases at J; junction bases unmatched: 6. CDR3 length: 13 residues.

Sample share makes this clone medium-sized. This chain links TRBV19 with TRBJ1-1, with 8 bases that match TRBD1. Germline V CDR1 and CDR2: LNHDA, SQIVND (reference sequence). CDR3 length: 13 amino acids. The J segment lost 5 bases and the V segment lost 8 bases, leaving 7 bases of the junction unmatched. The CDR3 DNA sequence: TGTGCCAGTCCCAGGGGGCGTAAAACTGAAGCTTTCTTT. Translation: CASPRGRKTEAFF.

J is TRBJ2-7 and V is TRBV28; D is undetermined. Trimming shortened V by 9 bases and J by 1 base, and 13 bases separated the two germline ends. The V gene's germline CDR1 is MDHEN and CDR2 SYDVKM. There are 13 residues in the CDR3. CDR3 in amino acids: CASLTADSYEQYF. The CDR3 DNA is TGTGCCAGTCTTACGGCGGATTCCTACGAGCAGTACTTC.

The chain carries TRBV4-3 and TRBJ2-1; D remains ambiguous. The V end lost 0 bases, the J end lost 0 bases, and 9 bases lay between the germline ends. Germline lookup yields CDR1 LGHNA and CDR2 YSLEER. The CDR3 loop spans 16 amino acids. CDR3 region: CASSQDLGNSYNEQFF. The DNA of the CDR3 is TGCGCCAGCAGCCAAGATCTAGGTAACTCCTACAATGAGCAGTTCTTC.

The rearrangement joins TRBV6-6 to TRBJ2-1; D is uncertain. The CDR3 runs 15 residues. Trimming left V 5 bases short and J 0 bases short, with 11 bases between. CDR1 and CDR2 (germline): MNHNY, SVGAGI (reference sequence). The CDR3 here is CASSAWRPSYNEQFF. As DNA, the CDR3 is TGTGCCAGCAGTGCTTGGCGGCCCTCCTACAATGAGCAGTTCTTC.

This rearrangement joins TRBV7-9 to TRBJ2-5, with D unclear. Germline V lookup: CDR1 SEHNR, CDR2 FQNEAQ (reference sequence). V dropped 4 bases and J dropped 7 bases, with 16 bases sitting between them. This CDR3 contains 14 residues. In DNA, the CDR3 is TGTGCCAGCAGCTCCCGACTGGCCGTGGGGACCCAGTACTTC. The encoded protein is CASSSRLAVGTQYF.

The chain links TRBV4-2 to TRBJ2-4; 9 bases map to TRBD2. From germline, CDR1 is LGHNA and CDR2 YNFKEQ. This CDR3 region has 16 residues. Trimming cost V 0 bases and J 6 bases; bases outside gene matches: 6. The CDR3 spells CASSQENLLAGNIQYF. CDR3 nucleotides: TGTGCCAGCAGCCAAGAAAACTTACTAGCGGGAAACATTCAGTACTTC.

The rearrangement uses TRBV13 and TRBJ2-1; no clear D gene. This CDR3 region has 11 residues. Germline-derived CDR1 and CDR2 are PRHDT and FYEKMQ (reference sequence). Trimming left V 2 bases short and J 10 bases short, with 6 bases between. The CDR3 loop is CASSLSREQFF. In nucleotides, the CDR3 is TGTGCCAGCAGCTTAAGCAGGGAGCAGTTCTTC.

The rearrangement uses TRBV7-9 and TRBJ1-2, with D unclear. The CDR3 consists of 15 residues. Deletions cut 1 base from V and 2 bases from J, with 11 bases between. CDR1 is SEHNR, CDR2 FQNEAQ, per germline (reference sequence). The CDR3 nucleotides are TGTGCCAGCAGCTTAGGTCGGGGATGGAACTATGGCTACACCTTC. It translates to CASSLGRGWNYGYTF.

The chain has TRBV18 and TRBJ2-1; 7 bases fit TRBD1. Germline values: CDR1 KGHSH, CDR2 LQKENI. The V and J ends lost 5 bases and 5 bases, in that order; junction bases with no gene match: 3. The CDR3 runs 13 residues. In DNA form, the CDR3 reads TGTGCCAGCTCAAGGGACAGAAACAATGAGCAGTTCTTC. Translating gives CASSRDRNNEQFF.

The V and J genes are TRBV6-1 and TRBJ2-3; no reliable D call. Looked up from germline, CDR1 is MNHNS and CDR2 is SASEGT. There are 14 residues in the CDR3. V dropped 6 bases and J dropped 0 bases, with 10 bases sitting between them. CDR3 amino acids: CASSQSASTDTQYF. The CDR3 DNA reads as TGTGCCAGCAGCCAATCTGCCAGCACAGATACGCAGTATTTT.

The V and J genes are TRBV30 and TRBJ1-2; no definite D call. Trimming pared 3 bases from V and 4 bases from J, leaving 3 bases between. Germline values: CDR1 GTSNPN, CDR2 SVGIG (reference sequence). The CDR3 runs 10 residues. The CDR3 is CAWRGYGYTF. The CDR3, as DNA: TGTGCCTGGAGAGGCTATGGCTACACCTTC.

The table lists this clone with a few counts. The chain employs TRBV7-2 and TRBJ1-6, with 8 bases lining up with TRBD1. The ends lost 4 bases at V and 9 bases at J; junction bases unmatched: 8. Germline V gene data show CDR1 as SGHTA and CDR2 as FQGNSA. The CDR3 loop spans 15 amino acids. CDR3 DNA: TGTGCCAGCAGCTCGGGACAGGAAGGTCTTTCACCCCTCCACTTT. Amino acid sequence: CASSSGQEGLSPLHF.

The chain recombines TRBV5-4 with TRBJ2-7, with 7 bases matching TRBD1. Germline assignment: CDR1 SGHNT and CDR2 YYREEE (reference sequence). V trimming: 0 bases; J trimming: 6 bases; junction bases outside the gene matches: 3. This CDR3 comprises 13 residues. CDR3 sequence reads: CASSLGPGGEQYF. Here the CDR3 DNA reads TGTGCCAGCAGCTTGGGACCAGGGGGCGAGCAGTACTTC. Complete variable domain (other parts from reference TRBV5-4 and TRBJ2-7): ETGVTQSPTHLIKTRGQQVTLRCSSQSGHNTVSWYQQALGQGPQFIFQYYREEENGRGNFPPRFSGLQFPNYSSELNVNALELDDSALYLCASSLGPGGEQYFGPGTRLTVT.

The gene calls are TRBV7-9 and TRBJ1-1; perhaps TRBD1 as D (5 bases). Germline CDR1 SEHNR, CDR2 FQNEAQ (reference sequence). This CDR3 spans 12 amino acids. V gave up 3 bases and J gave up 6 bases, with 8 bases separating them. The chain's CDR3 is CASSFGGSEAFF. DNA for the CDR3: TGTGCCAGCAGCTTTGGGGGATCTGAAGCTTTCTTT.

The chain joins TRBV27 to TRBJ1-6; 12 positions agree with TRBD1. The CDR3 is 15 amino acids. Germline V gene data show CDR1 as MNHEY and CDR2 as SMNVEV (reference sequence). Trimming took 7 bases from V and 6 from J; bases not matched to a gene: 4. CDR3 amino acids: CASNRDRGLNSPLHF. The CDR3 DNA reads as TGTGCCAGCAACCGGGACAGGGGGCTTAATTCACCCCTCCACTTT.

This sequence joins TRBV27 and TRBJ2-7; D possibly corresponds to TRBD2 (5 bases). V was cut by 6 bases and J by 2 bases, with 14 bases left in between. Germline V gives CDR1 MNHEY, CDR2 SMNVEV (reference sequence). The CDR3 contains 14 residues. The CDR3 DNA reads as TGTGCCAGCAGGGGCAGTGGGAGTCCCTACGAGCAGTACTTC. Translating gives CASRGSGSPYEQYF.